The T cell receptor (beta chain) described here comes from a study of blood T cell repertoires in COVID-19. Study summary: COVID-19 samples from acute and convalescent phases originated in the United States, Italy and Spain. The analysed material was cDNA or gDNA that came from T cells, B-cell-depleted T cells, or PBMCs.

Original analysis: Cell counts per sample came from amplifying reference gene primers. Assay used: immunoSEQ multiplex PCR; TCRdb lists only in-frame clones, some missing. V and J calls and clone size are given by that table; D and trimming were obtained from the DNA. Among some 150,000 clones listed, over 60% were seen once. Germline CDR1 reads SGHAT; CDR2 reads FQNNGV. Trimming cost V 5 bases and J 4 bases; bases outside gene matches: 6. The CDR3 has 15 amino acids. Specimen: peripheral blood. The TCR comes from a woman older than 75 with active or convalescent COVID-19. The J gene is TRBJ2-1, the V gene TRBV11-2; the match to TRBD2 covers 9 bases. CDR3 residues: CASSPLAGRYNEQFF. For the CDR3, the DNA is TGTGCCAGCAGCCCCCTAGCGGGACGTTACAATGAGCAGTTCTTC.